The subject of this entry is one T cell receptor beta chain. As yet, its antigen is unknown. The sample belongs to a study of OX40 agonist ivuxolimab in advanced cancers. About the research overall: Patients treated during dose escalation were battling hepatocellular carcinoma, melanoma, renal cell or head and neck cancer.

Method: immunoSEQ multiplex PCR; TCRdb's copy keeps in-frame clones and lacks some. The data contain around 76,000 clones, around 84% of them seen just once; the ten biggest clones take up around 1.1%. The germline V and J ends were trimmed by 0 bases and 4 bases, with 9 bases remaining between them. The CDR3 loop spans 14 amino acids. Germline assignment: CDR1 SNHLY and CDR2 FYNNEI. Findings of the study overall: The study found that CD8+ T cells averaged more expanded clones than CD4+.

The input for sequencing was CD4+ or CD8+ T cells sorted from blood, taken in a trial of the OX40 agonist ivuxolimab. The source of this sequence is an adult with an advanced solid tumor such as melanoma, head and neck, liver or kidney cancer. V is TRBV2 and J is TRBJ1-2; D call uncertain. CDR3 in amino acids: CASSEARGIYGYTF. The CDR3 coding sequence is TGTGCCAGCAGTGAAGCGCGGGGAATCTATGGCTACACCTTC.